Shown below are 15 T cell receptor beta chains from a single sample sequenced in a study of T cells in Graves' hyperthyroidism and ophthalmopathy. What was amplified from RNA transcripts were TCR beta CDR3 regions. Researchers ran a first-round RT-PCR on the TCR CDR3 using the HTBI primer set. Each CDR3 protein gets one entry after TCRdb re-called the multiplex PCR reads with MiXCR. The table shows around 340,000 distinct CDR3 sequences, with approximately 15% occurring only once. Sample: blood. The receptor source for this set is a woman in her thirties with Graves' hyperthyroidism.

At least ten counts were recorded for this clonotype. V usage is TRBV6-1 and J usage is TRBJ2-7; no definite D call. Trimming removed 5 bases at V and 5 bases at J, with 16 bases between. The germline V gene encodes CDR1 MNHNS and CDR2 SASEGT. The length of the CDR3 is 14 residues. In DNA, the CDR3 is TGTGCCAGCAGTTCACGGCGGCAGAGCGACGAGCAGTACTTC. Amino acid sequence: CASSSRRQSDEQYF.

A note on this clonotype: This may stem from a read error, because a much larger clone lies one nucleotide away. The chain couples TRBV12-3 or TRBV12-4 to TRBJ1-3; unclear D gene. V dropped 8 bases and J dropped 6 bases, with 8 bases sitting between them. The CDR3 has 11 amino acids. The CDR3 DNA reads as TGTGCCAGCGGCCCTGAAAACACCATATATTTT. Its protein is CASGPENTIYF.

This clonotype appeared a few times. V is TRBV20-1 and J is TRBJ1-1; no clear D gene. V lost 3 bases and J lost 7, with 12 bases in between. This CDR3 has 12 amino acids. Germline values: CDR1 DFQATT, CDR2 SNEGSKA (reference sequence). The CDR3 here is CSARYGRREAFF. In nucleotides, the CDR3 is TGCAGTGCTAGGTATGGGCGGCGTGAAGCTTTCTTT.

This clonotype has a count of ten or more. This rearrangement joins TRBV28 to TRBJ1-5, with TRBD1 matching 10 bases. Trimming removed 6 bases from V and 3 bases from J; junction bases left unmatched: 2. This CDR3 is built from 14 residues. The germline V gene encodes CDR1 MDHEN and CDR2 SYDVKM. DNA of the CDR3: TGTGCCAGCAGAGGGACAGGGGACAATCAGCCCCAGCATTTT. Residues: CASRGTGDNQPQHF.

This clonotype was seen at least ten times. The genes are TRBV20-1 and TRBJ2-5, with TRBD1 matching over 8 bases. The V gene end was trimmed by 7 bases and the J gene end by 5 bases; junction bases not matched to a gene: 12. CDR3 length: 14 amino acids. Germline V gives CDR1 DFQATT, CDR2 SNEGSKA (reference sequence). As DNA, the CDR3 is TGCAGTGTTTCGACAGGGGTTCAGTTGGAGACCCAGTACTTC. Amino acids: CSVSTGVQLETQYF.

The genes are TRBV6-2 or TRBV6-3 and TRBJ2-3; perhaps TRBD1 as D (6 bases). The V and J ends lost 2 bases and 3 bases respectively, with 12 bases between them. Germline CDR1 and CDR2: MNHEY and SVGEGT. CDR3 length equals 15 residues. For the CDR3, the DNA is TGTGCCAGCAGTTACAGGGCAGGGGAGACAGATACGCAGTATTTT. Its translation is CASSYRAGETDTQYF.

The chain links TRBV20-1 to TRBJ1-3, with D possibly matching TRBD1 (6 bases). The CDR3 spans 16 residues. The germline CDR1 and CDR2 sequences are DFQATT and SNEGSKA (reference sequence). Trimming took 2 bases from V and 3 from J, leaving 17 bases between them. The CDR3 here is CSARPQIQGIGNTIYF. CDR3 nucleotide sequence: TGCAGTGCTAGACCACAGATACAGGGAATTGGAAACACCATATATTTT.

This clonotype has more than one count but fewer than ten. The chain employs TRBV20-1 and TRBJ2-7; 7 bases align to TRBD2. The CDR3 is 17 residues long. The germline CDR1 and CDR2 sequences are DFQATT and SNEGSKA (reference sequence). Trimming removed 5 bases from V and 0 bases from J; junction bases left unmatched: 16. This CDR3 reads CSALIAGLPPDSYEQYF. In DNA form, the CDR3 reads TGCAGTGCTCTAATAGCGGGTTTACCCCCAGACTCCTACGAGCAGTACTTC.

This clonotype has a count of ten or more. The J gene is TRBJ2-7, the V gene TRBV20-1, with D possibly called TRBD1 or TRBD2 (5 bases each). The CDR3 has 14 amino acids. Germline CDR1 reads DFQATT; CDR2 reads SNEGSKA (reference sequence). Trimming removed 6 bases at V and 3 bases at J, with 18 bases between. CDR3 coding DNA: TGCAGTGCCAGTGACGAGGGGCCGAACTACGAGCAGTACTTC. It codes for CSASDEGPNYEQYF.

This clonotype was picked up many times. V gene TRBV11-2 combines with J gene TRBJ2-7; unclear D gene. V was cut by 0 bases and J by 3 bases, with 3 bases left in between. CDR1 SGHAT and CDR2 FQNNGV come from the germline V gene. The CDR3 has 12 amino acids. DNA of the CDR3: TGTGCCAGCAGCTTAGAGGACTACGAGCAGTACTTC. It translates to CASSLEDYEQYF.

The chain is built from TRBV20-1 and TRBJ2-5; D is uncertain. V was trimmed by 6 bases and J by 0 bases, leaving 8 bases between them. Per germline, CDR1 DFQATT and CDR2 SNEGSKA (reference sequence). The CDR3 has 12 residues. The CDR3 region has the DNA TGCAGTGCCCGGACGTACCAAGAGACCCAGTACTTC. It yields the protein CSARTYQETQYF.

In DNA form, the CDR3 reads TGTGCCTGGAGGTTGGGCGGGACCGGGGAGCTGTTTTTT. Amino acids: CAWRLGGTGELFF. The chain employs TRBV30 and TRBJ2-2; possible D gene TRBD2, 5 bases. The CDR3 has 13 amino acids. Germline V gene data show CDR1 as GTSNPN and CDR2 as SVGIG (reference sequence). The V end was cut by 3 bases, the J end by 5 bases, with 10 bases between.

In its sample, this clonotype was seen many times. This chain joins TRBV7-2 and TRBJ1-2; TRBD1 aligns across 11 bases. After removal of 4 bases from V and 5 bases from J, the junction contained 6 bases not matched to a gene. Germline V gene sequence: CDR1 SGHTA, CDR2 FQGNSA. This CDR3 is built from 15 residues. CDR3 nucleotides: TGTGCCAGCAGCTCCGGACAGGGGGCGATGTATGGCTACACCTTC. Its translation is CASSSGQGAMYGYTF.

The sample holds many counts of this clonotype. The genes are TRBV3-1 and TRBJ2-1; D is perhaps TRBD2 (5 bases). Per the germline V gene, CDR1 is LGHDT and CDR2 is YNNKEL (reference sequence). V was clipped by 0 bases and J by 5 bases, with 17 bases between them. CDR3 size: 17 residues. The DNA of the CDR3 is TGTGCCAGCAGCCAAGATCCAACGGGGATCACGAACAATGAGCAGTTCTTC. Protein sequence: CASSQDPTGITNNEQFF.

In its sample, this clonotype was seen many times. This chain joins TRBV11-2 and TRBJ2-3; the D gene is possibly TRBD2 (6 bases). The CDR3 covers 16 residues. Germline assignment: CDR1 SGHAT and CDR2 FQNNGV. Trimming took off 5 bases at V and 2 bases at J, with 17 bases between the two ends. CDR3 region: CASSLRRGTITDTQYF. In DNA, the CDR3 is TGTGCCAGCAGCCTTCGACGGGGGACGATCACAGATACGCAGTATTTT.